This T cell receptor (beta chain) was profiled in a study of T cells in Graves' hyperthyroidism and ophthalmopathy. V lost 2 bases and J 0 bases, leaving 14 bases between the germline ends. The CDR3 totals 18 residues. Per the germline V gene, CDR1 is LNHDA and CDR2 is SQIVND (reference sequence). The TCR beta CDR3 regions underwent amplification using RNA transcripts as the source. Carried out on the TCR CDR3, a first-round RT-PCR used the HTBI primer set. Each CDR3 protein is one row after TCRdb ran MiXCR on the multiplex PCR reads. Here the sample spans hundreds of thousands of distinct CDR3 sequences, 46% being singletons. Clinical symptoms, serum thyroxine and TRAb, thyroid ultrasound and orbital computed tomography together formed the diagnostic basis.

This chain joins TRBV19 and TRBJ2-6; D may correspond to TRBD1 or TRBD2 (5 bases each). Material for sequencing was peripheral blood or thyroid tissue (not recorded which). The sequence was collected from a woman aged 18-30 years with Graves' hyperthyroidism. CDR3 nucleotides: TGTGCCAGTAGTATATCGGCAGGGACGTTCTCTGGGGCCAACGTCCTGACTTTC. It is translated as CASSISAGTFSGANVLTF.